The 14 T cell receptor beta chains listed next were all sequenced from one sample in a study of tumor-infiltrating lymphocytes in primary liver carcinoma. Reverse transcription of approximately 500 ng total RNA with a constant-region primer produced TCR beta cDNA. Amplification in three nested multiplex PCR rounds with slightly modified ARM-PCR gave rise to TCR beta libraries. TRBV1-TRBV30 forward primers paired with a C-beta reverse primer drove the first two PCR rounds, 10 cycles each. TCRdb re-called the multiplex PCR reads with MiXCR, one entry per CDR3 protein. The profile shows 110,000 or so distinct CDR3 sequences, about four fifths of them singletons. Bulk tissue was left unsorted, and RNA and DNA were co-extracted from approximately 20-30 mg of it. The sequencing sample was made of liver tumor tissue from sampling region 3. Subset of the sample: tumor region T3, left-lateral pole. All receptors come from a man aged 35 to 55 with primary liver carcinoma and hepatitis B virus infection.

The chain is built from TRBV4-1 and TRBJ1-5; D may be TRBD1 (5 bases). The CDR3 extends over 15 amino acids. Germline CDR1 is MGHRA and CDR2 is YSYEKL. The CDR3 DNA is TGCACCACCAGTCCCATAGAGGGGAGTAATCAGCCCCAGCATTTT. Encoded protein: CTTSPIEGSNQPQHF.

Notes on this clonotype: The CDR3 carries no conserved terminal phenylalanine or tryptophan, so it likely arises from a read error. The V call is TRBV6-2 or TRBV6-3, the J call TRBJ2-7; 9 positions agree with TRBD2. There are 15 residues in the CDR3. The germline V gene encodes CDR1 MNHEY and CDR2 SVGEGT. In nucleotides, the CDR3 is TGCGCCAGCAGCACTCCGACTAGCGGAGGGTTCGAGCAGTACCTC. Translated: CASSTPTSGGFEQYL.

The chain has TRBV11-2 and TRBJ2-5, with D perhaps matching TRBD2 (6 bases). The CDR3 length is 18 residues. CDR1 and CDR2 (germline): SGHAT, FQNNGV. This chain's CDR3 is CASGPTSIQGTGRETQYF. The CDR3 DNA is TGTGCTAGCGGCCCTACCTCAATCCAGGGTACTGGGCGGGAGACCCAGTACTTC.

In its sample, this clonotype was seen a few times. Being one base from a much bigger clone, this may be a read error. Since no conserved phenylalanine or tryptophan closes the CDR3, a read error is the likely cause. V gene TRBV30 combines with J gene TRBJ2-7; 11 positions agree with TRBD2. There are 14 residues in the CDR3. V lost 3 bases to trimming and J lost 1 base; unmatched junction nucleotides: 2. Germline CDR1 is GTSNPN and CDR2 is SVGIG (reference sequence). The DNA of the CDR3 is TGTGCCTGGAGGGGACTAGCGGAGTCCTACGAGCAGTACCTC. Encoded protein: CAWRGLAESYEQYL.

In regard to this clonotype: The junction differs from germline at one of its ends, possibly a read error. The chain combines TRBV7-8 with TRBJ2-7; D remains unclear. The CDR3 covers 13 residues. In germline, CDR1 is SGHVS, CDR2 FQNEAQ. The CDR3 here is CASSLPSTYEQYF. As DNA, the CDR3 is TGTGCCAGCAGCTTGCCATCCACCTACGAACAGTACTTC. Complete variable domain (other parts from reference TRBV7-8 and TRBJ2-7): GAGVSQSPRYKVAKRGQDVALRCDPISGHVSLFWYQQALGQGPEFLTYFQNEAQLDKSGLPSDRFFAERPEGSVSTLKIQRTQQEDSAVYLCASSLPSTYEQYFGPGTRLTVT.

A word on this clonotype: A single base separates this from a much larger clone, so it may be a read error. The genes are TRBV5-1 and TRBJ2-1, with a tentative D call TRBD2 (5 bases). Per the germline V gene, CDR1 is SGHRS and CDR2 is YFSETQ. The CDR3 has 16 amino acids. Trimming left V 0 bases short and J 4 bases short, with 14 bases between. The chain's CDR3 is CASSLGGVSQYNEQFF. The CDR3 DNA reads TGCGCCAGCAGCTTGGGGGGAGTCTCCCAATACAATGAGCAGTTCTTC.

This clonotype was detected only once. One junction end does not reproduce the germline sequence, and a read error may be involved. The chain is built from TRBV6-1 and TRBJ1-5, with 9 bases aligning to TRBD1. CDR3 size: 14 residues. Germline CDR1 and CDR2: MNHNS and SASEGT. The CDR3 region has the DNA TGTGCCAGCATGAGGACAGGGGACAATCAGCCCCAGCAGTTT. Translation: CASMRTGDNQPQQF.

As to this clonotype: One end of the junction is discordant with germline, which a read error may explain. The chain employs TRBV6-1 and TRBJ2-5, with D possibly matching TRBD1 (5 bases). Germline assignment: CDR1 MNHNS and CDR2 SASEGT. The CDR3 runs 13 residues. This chain's CDR3 is CANNVRGAETQHF. The CDR3 bases are TGTGCCAACAATGTAAGGGGTGCAGAGACCCAGCACTTC.

Note on this clonotype: The junction departs from germline at one end; a sequencing error may be responsible. V gene TRBV29-1 combines with J gene TRBJ2-5; D perhaps matches TRBD2 (5 bases). The CDR3 runs to 15 residues. The germline V gene has CDR1 SQVTM and CDR2 ANQGSEA. CDR3 sequence reads: CCVESEAGRSETQYF. CDR3 in DNA: TGCTGCGTAGAATCCGAGGCGGGTAGGTCGGAGACCCAGTACTTC.

The chain is built from TRBV29-1 and TRBJ1-2; D remains ambiguous. The CDR3 sequence is 13 residues long. The germline V gene encodes CDR1 SQVTM and CDR2 ANQGSEA. The CDR3 nucleotides are TGCAGTGTGTATCTTACTCGCGACTATGGCTACACCTTC. Translated, it gives CSVYLTRDYGYTF. Supplemented by reference TRBV29-1 and TRBJ1-2, the full variable domain reads SAVISQKPSRDICQRGTSLTIQCQVDSQVTMMFWYRQQPGQSLTLIATANQGSEATYESGFVIDKFPISRPNLTFSTLTVSNMSPEDSSIYLCSVYLTRDYGYTFGSGTRLTVV.

V usage is TRBV6-6 and J usage is TRBJ2-5; either TRBD1 or TRBD2 may fit D (5 bases each). The CDR3 length is 14 residues. The V end lost 11 bases, the J end lost 5 bases, and 21 bases lay between the germline ends. Germline values: CDR1 MNHNY, CDR2 SVGAGI (reference sequence). In DNA, the CDR3 is TGTGCCGGCGGTTACCCAGGGACGGAGGAGACCCAGTACTTC. Its translation is CAGGYPGTEETQYF.

About this clonotype: One junction end does not reproduce the germline sequence, and a read error may be involved. The CDR3 spells CASREGTWDEQFF. CDR3 DNA sequence: TGTGCTAGCAGAGAAGGGACATGGGATGAGCAGTTCTTC. This chain connects TRBV6-1 to TRBJ2-1; D is perhaps TRBD1 (6 bases). The CDR3 consists of 13 residues. Germline CDR1 is MNHNS and CDR2 is SASEGT.

This clonotype appeared many times. This sequence joins TRBV5-1 and TRBJ1-6; no clear D. The CDR3 extends over 15 amino acids. CDR1 and CDR2 from the germline V gene are SGHRS and YFSETQ. V was pared by 2 bases and J by 3 bases, with 9 bases between. The CDR3, as DNA: TGCGCCAGCAGCTTCACATCCGTCTATAATTCACCCCTCCACTTT. Its translation is CASSFTSVYNSPLHF.

With regard to this clonotype: A read error may be the cause here, since a much bigger clone is one base away. The chain has TRBV6-5 and TRBJ1-2; D is ambiguous. The CDR3 loop spans 13 amino acids. Germline V gene data show CDR1 as MNHEY and CDR2 as SVGAGI. This chain's CDR3 is CPSSPLYSYGYAF. DNA of the CDR3: TGTCCCAGCAGCCCGTTATACAGCTATGGCTACGCCTTC.